The TCR beta chain under discussion was sequenced for a study of T-cell memory formation after mild COVID-19. On the study more broadly: TCR clusters mostly belonged to single donors.

The study's findings and limits: Pre-infection memory already had some responding clones, implying cross-reactive memory joined. Clones shrinking from day 15 to 85 showed even CD4/CD8 mixes; later expanders tilted CD4+.

A word on this clonotype: What it recognizes is unknown.

V gave up 5 bases and J gave up 4 bases; unmatched junction bases: 6. Per germline, CDR1 LNHNV and CDR2 YYDKDF (reference sequence). This CDR3 spans 15 amino acids. TCRalpha and TCRbeta libraries used 5'RACE with constant-segment primers and UMIs. TCRdb used MiXCR to reprocess the 5' RACE reads, holding one entry per CDR3 protein. The sample gives more than 80,000 distinct CDR3 sequences, 9.5% to 15% of which show up once; around 25% is in the top ten. Material for sequencing was PBMCs or a T cell subset sorted from them (not recorded which). The V call is TRBV15, the J call TRBJ2-5; 11 bases map to TRBD1. The sequence came from an adult woman who had mild COVID-19 (a few samples of this study predate the infection). Cell type and time point are not known. DNA of the CDR3: TGTGCCACCAGCTATGGGACAGGGGGTCGAGAGACCCAGTACTTC. The encoded protein is CATSYGTGGRETQYF.